This TCR beta chain was captured in a study of blood T cells in healthy people across ages. Findings of the study overall: A roughly linear fall in TCR beta diversity per million T cells was seen with increasing age. One million T cells yielded diversity estimates that were considered underestimates.

PCR was performed a second time for roughly 7 to 11 cycles using a sample-barcoded 5' primer and a J-beta primer mix. Each TCR beta cDNA got a 12-nucleotide random molecular identifier. Per sample, CDR3-containing paired-end reads numbered at least 2.5 million. A single record per CDR3 protein comes from TCRdb applying MiXCR to the 5' RACE reads. The repertoire holds just over 1 million distinct CDR3 sequences, with more than 40% as singletons. Remarks on this clonotype: Its target is not known.

This CDR3 region has 15 residues. V lost 6 bases to trimming and J lost 1 base; unmatched junction nucleotides: 7. Germline assignment: CDR1 SQVTM and CDR2 ANQGSEA. This TCR came from a woman aged 55-69 years in good health. J is TRBJ2-5 and V is TRBV29-1, with 11 bases aligning to TRBD2. Source material: blood. The CDR3 spells CSVIPGTSGQETQYF. CDR3 in DNA: TGCAGCGTGATACCCGGGACTAGCGGCCAAGAGACCCAGTACTTC. Together with reference TRBV29-1 and TRBJ2-5, the CDR3 gives the full variable domain: SAVISQKPSRDICQRGTSLTIQCQVDSQVTMMFWYRQQPGQSLTLIATANQGSEATYESGFVIDKFPISRPNLTFSTLTVSNMSPEDSSIYLCSVIPGTSGQETQYFGPGTRLLVL.